This TCR beta chain was sequenced in a study of cytomegalovirus exposure and HLA in healthy donors. Nominally healthy donors were sampled, though unrecorded immune exposures were likely. This PCR relied on a set of 60 Vbeta primers and 13 Jbeta primers. The data were produced by immunoSEQ multiplex PCR, yet TCRdb's version contains in-frame clones alone and is incomplete. Across roughly 77,000 clones, the top ten clones capture around 4.4% of the sample. Study-wide findings and caveats: What TCR beta sequences reportedly achieved was accurate prediction of HLA-A and HLA-B alleles in most subjects. Certain sequence variants were highly shared and formed a cluster, and this cluster was likely a sequencing artifact. For most TCR beta V segments, an earlier analysis put the productive rate at about 87% or about 30% of the time.

About this clone itself: The antigen remains undetermined.

CDR3 length: 19 residues. The germline V gene has CDR1 LGHNA and CDR2 YNFKEQ. Germline trimming cut 4 bases from V and 1 base from J; bases unmatched to any gene: 7. The sequenced sample was PBMCs. The clonotype comes from a man aged 30 to 45 in good health and CMV-seronegative. This rearrangement joins TRBV4-2 to TRBJ2-1, with TRBD2 identical over 16 bases. The CDR3 nucleotides read TGTGCCAGCAGCCCTCCGGGACTAGCGGGGGGGAGTTCCTACAATGAGCAGTTCTTC. Protein: CASSPPGLAGGSSYNEQFF.